This TCR beta chain came from a study of blood T cell repertoires in COVID-19. Study-level information: Samples came from the United States, Italy and Spain, spanning acute and convalescent COVID-19. Sample material is recorded as cDNA or gDNA derived from T cells, B-cell-depleted T cells, or PBMCs.

Germline CDR1 SGHVS, CDR2 FQNEAQ. Unmatched junction bases numbered 12, after V lost 7 bases and J lost 9 bases. The CDR3 spans 14 residues. Per the original methods: From reference gene primer amplification, estimates of nucleated cell counts were derived. Libraries were prepared by immunoSEQ multiplex PCR; TCRdb keeps only in-frame clonotypes and omits some of them. The D gene and trimming were derived from the DNA, and the V and J assignments and clone size from that table. The sample holds some 140,000 clones, around 84% seen once. V and J are TRBV7-8 and TRBJ2-1; 7 positions match TRBD1. The specimen was peripheral blood. This clonotype originated in a man older than 75 with acute or convalescent COVID-19. The CDR3 region is CASTWGRGSSEQFF. In DNA form, the CDR3 reads TGTGCCAGCACATGGGGCAGGGGGAGCAGTGAGCAGTTCTTC.